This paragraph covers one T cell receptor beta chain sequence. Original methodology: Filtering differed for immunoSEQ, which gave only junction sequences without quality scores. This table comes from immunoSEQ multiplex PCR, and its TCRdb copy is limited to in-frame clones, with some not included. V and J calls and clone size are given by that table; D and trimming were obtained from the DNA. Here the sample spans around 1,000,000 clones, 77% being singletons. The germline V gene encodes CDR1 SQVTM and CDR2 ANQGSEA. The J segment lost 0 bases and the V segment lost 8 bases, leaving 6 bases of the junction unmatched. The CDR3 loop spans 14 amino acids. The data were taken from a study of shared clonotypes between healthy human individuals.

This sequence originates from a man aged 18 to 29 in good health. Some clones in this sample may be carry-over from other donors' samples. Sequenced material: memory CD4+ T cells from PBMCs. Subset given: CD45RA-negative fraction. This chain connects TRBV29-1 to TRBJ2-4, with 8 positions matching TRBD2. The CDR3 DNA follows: TGCAGCACCCGGGAGGGGCCAGCCAAAAACATTCAGTACTTC. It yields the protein CSTREGPAKNIQYF.